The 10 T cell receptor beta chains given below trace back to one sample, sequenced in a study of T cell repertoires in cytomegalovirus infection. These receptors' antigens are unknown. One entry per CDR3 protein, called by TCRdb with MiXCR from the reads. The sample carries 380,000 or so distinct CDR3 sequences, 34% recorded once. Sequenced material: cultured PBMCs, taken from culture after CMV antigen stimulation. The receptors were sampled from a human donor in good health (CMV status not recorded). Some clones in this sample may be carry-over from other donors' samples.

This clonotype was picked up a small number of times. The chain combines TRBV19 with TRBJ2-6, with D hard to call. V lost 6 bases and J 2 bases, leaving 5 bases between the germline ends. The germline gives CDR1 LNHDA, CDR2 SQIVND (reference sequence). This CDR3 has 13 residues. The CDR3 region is CASRGTGANVLTF. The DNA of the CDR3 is TGTGCCAGTAGGGGCACTGGGGCCAACGTCCTGACTTTC.

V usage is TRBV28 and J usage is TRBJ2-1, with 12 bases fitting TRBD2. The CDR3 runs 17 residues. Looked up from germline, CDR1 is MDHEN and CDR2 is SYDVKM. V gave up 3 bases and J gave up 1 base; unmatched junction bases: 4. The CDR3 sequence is CASSLTSGSLSYNEQFF. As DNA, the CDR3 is TGTGCCAGCAGTTTGACTAGCGGGAGTCTGTCCTACAATGAGCAGTTCTTC.

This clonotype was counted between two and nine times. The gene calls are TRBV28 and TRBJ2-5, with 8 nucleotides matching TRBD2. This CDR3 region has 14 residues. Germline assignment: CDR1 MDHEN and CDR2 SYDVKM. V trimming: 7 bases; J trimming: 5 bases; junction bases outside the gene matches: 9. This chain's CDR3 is CASKVAGRIETQYF. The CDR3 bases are TGTGCCAGCAAGGTAGCGGGAAGAATTGAGACCCAGTACTTC.

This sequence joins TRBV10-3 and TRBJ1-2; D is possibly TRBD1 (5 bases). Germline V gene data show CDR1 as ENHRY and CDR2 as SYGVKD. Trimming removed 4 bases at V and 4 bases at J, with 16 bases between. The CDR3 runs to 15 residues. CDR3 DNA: TGTGCCATCAGTGTACAGGTTTCCCTACTCTATGGCTACACCTTC. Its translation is CAISVQVSLLYGYTF.

The CDR3 sequence is CASSTEGAGTAYGYTF. The CDR3 DNA reads as TGCGCCAGCAGCACCGAAGGGGCAGGTACGGCCTATGGCTACACCTTC. This chain connects TRBV5-1 to TRBJ1-2; possibly TRBD1 for D (5 bases). V dropped 4 bases and J dropped 4 bases, with 20 bases sitting between them. CDR1 SGHRS and CDR2 YFSETQ come from the germline V gene. The CDR3 extends over 16 amino acids.

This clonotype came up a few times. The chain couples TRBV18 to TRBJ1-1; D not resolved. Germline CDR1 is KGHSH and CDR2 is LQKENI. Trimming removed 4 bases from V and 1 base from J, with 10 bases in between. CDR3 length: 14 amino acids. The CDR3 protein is CASSQSSRNTEAFF. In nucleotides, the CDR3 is TGTGCCAGCTCACAAAGCAGCAGGAACACTGAAGCTTTCTTT.

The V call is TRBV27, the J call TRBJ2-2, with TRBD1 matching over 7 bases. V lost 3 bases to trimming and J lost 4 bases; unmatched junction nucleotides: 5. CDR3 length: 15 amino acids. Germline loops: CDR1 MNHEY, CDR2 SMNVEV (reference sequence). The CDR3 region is CASSLGTEVTGELFF. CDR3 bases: TGTGCCAGCAGTTTGGGGACAGAAGTCACCGGGGAGCTGTTTTTT.

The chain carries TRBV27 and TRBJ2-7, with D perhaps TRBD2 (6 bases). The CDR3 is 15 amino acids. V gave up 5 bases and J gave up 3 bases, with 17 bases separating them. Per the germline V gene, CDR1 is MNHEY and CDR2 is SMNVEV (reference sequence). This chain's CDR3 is CASSPMGTFLYEQYV. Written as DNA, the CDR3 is TGTGCCAGCAGTCCGATGGGGACTTTCCTCTACGAGCAGTACGTC.

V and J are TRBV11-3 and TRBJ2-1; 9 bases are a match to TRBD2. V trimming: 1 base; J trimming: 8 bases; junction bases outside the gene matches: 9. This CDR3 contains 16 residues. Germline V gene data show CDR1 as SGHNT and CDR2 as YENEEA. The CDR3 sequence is CASSLGISGSEDEQFF. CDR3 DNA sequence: TGTGCCAGCAGCTTAGGTATTAGCGGGAGTGAGGATGAGCAGTTCTTC.

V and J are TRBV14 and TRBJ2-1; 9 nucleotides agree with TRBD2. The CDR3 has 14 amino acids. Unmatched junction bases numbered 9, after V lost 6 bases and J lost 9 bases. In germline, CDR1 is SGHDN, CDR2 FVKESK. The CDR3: CASRNWREGREQFF. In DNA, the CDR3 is TGTGCCAGCAGGAATTGGCGGGAGGGCCGTGAGCAGTTCTTC.